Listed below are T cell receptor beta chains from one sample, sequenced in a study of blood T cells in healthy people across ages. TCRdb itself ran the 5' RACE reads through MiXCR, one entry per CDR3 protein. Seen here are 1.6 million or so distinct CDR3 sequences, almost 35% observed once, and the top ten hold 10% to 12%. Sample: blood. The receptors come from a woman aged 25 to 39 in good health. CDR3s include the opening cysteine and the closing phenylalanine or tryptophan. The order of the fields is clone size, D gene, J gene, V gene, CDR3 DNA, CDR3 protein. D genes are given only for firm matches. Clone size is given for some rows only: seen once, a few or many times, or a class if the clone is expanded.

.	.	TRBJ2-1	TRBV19	TGTGCCAGTAGTAACGAGCTGAGGGCCAATGAGCAGTTCTTC	CASSNELRANEQFF
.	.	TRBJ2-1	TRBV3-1	TGTGCCAGCAGCTGGGACCTTTACTCTGGGAATGAGCAGTTCTTC	CASSWDLYSGNEQFF
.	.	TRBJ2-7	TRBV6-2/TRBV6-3	TGTGCCAGCAGTTACCCCGGACAGTTCTACAAGCAGTACTTC	CASSYPGQFYKQYF
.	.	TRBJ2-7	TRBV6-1	TGTGCCAGCAGTGAAGCAGGGAGCGAGCAGTACTTC	CASSEAGSEQYF
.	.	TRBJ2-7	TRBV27	TGTGCCAGCACCCTTGCAGCAGGCGGCGGCTACGAGCAGTACTTC	CASTLAAGGGYEQYF
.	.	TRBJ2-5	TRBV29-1	TGCAGCATTGGATCGCCACCCAGAGAGACCCTGTACTTC	CSIGSPPRETLYF
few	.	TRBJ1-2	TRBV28	TGTGCCAGCAGCAATGGACAAGCCTATGGCTACACCTTC	CASSNGQAYGYTF
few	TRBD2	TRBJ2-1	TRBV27	TGTGCCAGCAGTTTAAGCCCGGGGCTAGCGGGAGTTGGTAATGAGCAGTTCTTC	CASSLSPGLAGVGNEQFF
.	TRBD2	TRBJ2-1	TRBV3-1	TGTGCCAGCAGCCATAACGGCGGGGGGCGGCCCAACTACAATGAGCAGTTCTTC	CASSHNGGGRPNYNEQFF
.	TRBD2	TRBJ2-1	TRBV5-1	TGCGCCAGCAGCTTGGCGGCGGGGGGCCAGTCTGAGCAGTTCTTC	CASSLAAGGQSEQFF
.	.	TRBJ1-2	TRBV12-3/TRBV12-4	TGTGCCAGCAGTTTTGACGGGGACGAAGATGGCTACACCTTC	CASSFDGDEDGYTF
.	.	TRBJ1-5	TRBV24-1	TGTGCCACCAGTGAGCAGGTTGGTCAGCCCCAGCATTTT	CATSEQVGQPQHF
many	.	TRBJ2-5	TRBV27	TGTGCCAGCAGTTACGGGGTTTCGTACCAAGAGACCCAGTACTTC	CASSYGVSYQETQYF
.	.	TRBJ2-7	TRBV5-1	TGCGCCAGCAGCTCCTACGGGATAATCAACGAGCAGTACTTC	CASSSYGIINEQYF
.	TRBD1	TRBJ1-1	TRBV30	TGTGCCTGGAACGGACAGGCCCAAAATATCATGAACACTGAAGCTTTCTTT	CAWNGQAQNIMNTEAFF
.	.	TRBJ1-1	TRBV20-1	TGCAGTGTTCCTCACAGGGCCTTCACTGAAGCTTTCTTT	CSVPHRAFTEAFF
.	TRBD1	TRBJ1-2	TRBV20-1	TGCAGTGCGAACCCCGGGACAGGGAAAGGCTACACCTTC	CSANPGTGKGYTF
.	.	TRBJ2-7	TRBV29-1	TGCAGCGTTGAAGACCCCCTTATTCCCTACGAGCAGTACTTC	CSVEDPLIPYEQYF
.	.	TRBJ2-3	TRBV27	TGTGCCAGCAAGCTGCGACAGACAGATACGCAGTATTTT	CASKLRQTDTQYF
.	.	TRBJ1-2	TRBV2	TGTGCCAGCAGCGAACTAAGGGGATCCGGCTACACCTTC	CASSELRGSGYTF
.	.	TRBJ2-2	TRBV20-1	TGCAGTGCTAGCCCCGGACACACCGGCGGGGAGCTGTTTTTT	CSASPGHTGGELFF
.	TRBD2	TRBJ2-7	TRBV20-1	TGCAGTGCCCCTTCCAAGGCTAGCGGGGGGGCCTACGAGCAGTACTTC	CSAPSKASGGAYEQYF
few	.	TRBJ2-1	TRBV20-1	TGCAGTGCTAGCAACGGCCCCCTGGAGTACAATGAGCAGTTCTTC	CSASNGPLEYNEQFF
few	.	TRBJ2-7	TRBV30	TGTGACTGGAACTGGGACCGGGGCCCCTACGAGCAGTACTTC	CDWNWDRGPYEQYF
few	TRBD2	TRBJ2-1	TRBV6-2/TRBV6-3	TGTGCCTGCAGTTCGGAACAGCGGGGGGGCTACAATGAGCAGTTCTTC	CACSSEQRGGYNEQFF
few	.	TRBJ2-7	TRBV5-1	TGCGCCAGCAGCTTAGCGGGACACCGCCTCGGGGAGCAGTACTTC	CASSLAGHRLGEQYF